The rows below give T cell receptor beta chains drawn from one sample of a study of T cells in Graves' hyperthyroidism and ophthalmopathy. TCRdb called the multiplex PCR reads again in MiXCR, with one record for every CDR3 protein. This sample has 450,000 to 700,000 distinct CDR3 sequences, with about 43% found just once. Sequenced material: peripheral blood or thyroid tissue (not recorded which). These receptors came from a young woman with Graves' hyperthyroidism. Each CDR3 is given with its conserved first and last residue. The D gene is left open where the match is weak. For some rows the clone size is stated as once, few or many, or as a class when expanded; others skip it.

J gene	D gene	clone size	V gene	CDR3 protein	CDR3 DNA
TRBJ2-5	TRBD2	.	TRBV29-1	CSPLAGGAGGAQYF	TGCAGCCCGTTAGCGGGAGGTGCCGGAGGGGCCCAGTACTTC
TRBJ2-7	.	.	TRBV29-1	CSVVGGTYEQHF	TGCAGCGTTGTAGGCGGAACCTACGAGCAGCACTTC
TRBJ2-7	TRBD1	.	TRBV7-8	CASSRRGNEQYF	TGTGCCAGCAGCCGCAGGGGGAATGAGCAGTACTTC
TRBJ2-3	.	.	TRBV20-1	CSASQGGGTDTQYF	TGCAGTGCTAGCCAAGGTGGGGGCACAGATACGCAGTATTTT
TRBJ2-5	TRBD2	.	TRBV7-8	CASSLIAGAQETQYF	TGTGCCAGCAGCTTGATTGCGGGAGCCCAAGAGACCCAGTACTTC
TRBJ1-3	.	many	TRBV7-9	CASSSREGNTIYF	TGTGCCAGCAGCTCCCGGGAAGGAAACACCATATATTTT
TRBJ2-6	TRBD1	once	TRBV7-9	CASSLVGTGLSGANVLTF	TGTGCCAGCAGCTTGGTAGGGACAGGCCTCTCTGGGGCCAACGTCCTGACTTTC
TRBJ1-5	TRBD1	many	TRBV6-2/TRBV6-3	CASRRQGGQPQHF	TGTGCCAGCAGAAGACAGGGTGGTCAGCCCCAGCATTTT
TRBJ1-1	TRBD1	.	TRBV20-1	CSAPQGARNTEAFF	TGCAGTGCCCCCCAGGGGGCACGGAACACTGAAGCTTTCTTT
TRBJ2-7	.	.	TRBV20-1	CSTQVSPYEQYF	TGCAGCACACAGGTGAGCCCCTACGAGCAGTACTTC
TRBJ1-1	TRBD1	few	TRBV7-2	CASSPGQGRAFF	TGTGCCAGCAGCCCGGGACAGGGTAGAGCTTTCTTT
TRBJ2-7	.	few	TRBV7-6	CASYPEQYF	TGTGCTAGCTATCCCGAGCAGTACTTC
TRBJ1-6	.	.	TRBV6-4	CATLWGGGNSPLHF	TGTGCCACCCTGTGGGGGGGTGGTAATTCACCCCTCCACTTT
TRBJ2-7	.	many	TRBV7-2	CASSLMSANGEQYF	TGTGCCAGCAGCTTAATGTCAGCCAATGGCGAGCAGTACTTC
TRBJ1-2	.	.	TRBV20-1	CSATGREYGYTF	TGCAGCGCAACAGGGCGAGAGTATGGCTACACCTTC
TRBJ1-1	.	.	TRBV2	CASSLGAMGTEAFF	TGTGCCAGCAGCTTAGGAGCAATGGGAACTGAAGCTTTCTTT
TRBJ1-2	TRBD1	.	TRBV15	CATSSLGQGGGYTF	TGTGCCACCAGCAGCTTAGGACAGGGAGGAGGCTACACCTTC
TRBJ2-7	.	.	TRBV7-9	CASSPGTPSYNEQYF	TGTGCCAGCAGTCCCGGGACACCCTCCTACAATGAGCAGTACTTC
TRBJ2-5	.	.	TRBV7-3	CASSPDTGELFKETQYF	TGTGCCAGCAGCCCTGACACCGGGGAGCTGTTTAAAGAGACCCAGTACTTC
TRBJ2-1	TRBD2	.	TRBV15	CATSRNSLLAGSYNEQFF	TGTGCCACCAGCAGAAATTCTTTACTAGCGGGCTCCTACAATGAGCAGTTCTTC
TRBJ1-5	TRBD1	.	TRBV2	CASFDRAGNQPQHF	TGTGCCAGCTTTGACAGGGCTGGCAATCAGCCCCAGCATTTT
TRBJ2-2	TRBD2	.	TRBV20-1	CSAQTGTSDTGELFF	TGCAGTGCGCAAACCGGGACTAGCGACACCGGGGAGCTGTTTTTT
TRBJ1-1	.	.	TRBV5-5	CASSPWTAVGEAFF	TGTGCCAGCAGCCCATGGACGGCGGTCGGTGAAGCTTTCTTT
TRBJ1-5	.	.	TRBV5-4	CASSLLEDGHNQPQHF	TGTGCCAGCAGCTTGCTTGAGGACGGTCACAATCAGCCCCAGCATTTT
TRBJ2-3	.	few	TRBV24-1	CATSDFRQTSTDTQYF	TGTGCCACCAGTGATTTTAGACAGACTTCCACAGATACGCAGTATTTT
TRBJ2-7	.	.	TRBV19	CASSIERQLYNEQYF	TGTGCCAGTAGTATAGAGAGGCAGCTATACAATGAGCAGTACTTC
TRBJ2-7	.	many	TRBV7-9	CASSPRDRVAYEQYF	TGTGCCAGCAGCCCCCGGGACCGGGTGGCCTACGAGCAGTACTTC
TRBJ2-3	TRBD1	.	TRBV7-9	CASSLQTGALDTQYF	TGCGCCAGCAGCCTACAGACAGGGGCTTTAGATACGCAGTATTTT
TRBJ1-6	.	many	TRBV7-2	CASSSEPGGIDNSPLHF	TGTGCCAGCAGCTCAGAGCCCGGGGGCATTGATAATTCACCCCTCCACTTT
TRBJ1-4	.	.	TRBV2	CASSKYLSGSNEKLFF	TGTGCCAGCAGTAAGTACCTTAGCGGGAGTAATGAAAAACTGTTTTTT
TRBJ2-7	.	.	TRBV6-5	CASSYDGDWVYEQYF	TGTGCCAGCAGTTACGATGGGGACTGGGTCTACGAGCAGTACTTC
TRBJ2-2	.	once	TRBV7-9	CASSSTRRELFF	TGTGCCAGCAGCTCGACAAGGAGGGAGCTGTTTTTT
TRBJ2-2	.	many	TRBV29-1	CSVAIRGTRNTGELFF	TGCAGCGTTGCAATCCGAGGGACTCGGAACACCGGGGAGCTGTTTTTT
TRBJ2-2	TRBD2	few	TRBV7-2	CASSLDIAPAREGRLTGELFF	TGTGCCAGCAGCTTAGATATAGCCCCAGCCCGGGAGGGCCGACTAACCGGGGAGCTGTTTTTT
TRBJ2-7	.	many	TRBV13	CASRNSRRHEQYF	TGTGCCAGCAGAAACTCACGGCGGCACGAGCAGTACTTC
TRBJ2-7	.	many	TRBV20-1	CSASPTSYEQYF	TGCAGTGCTAGCCCCACCTCCTACGAGCAGTACTTC
TRBJ1-4	.	.	TRBV7-9	CASSPTSANTGEKLFF	TGTGCCAGCAGCCCGACATCCGCGAACACCGGGGAAAAACTGTTTTTT
TRBJ1-2	TRBD1	.	TRBV7-2	CASSLTGTLGNTF	TGTGCCAGCAGCTTGACAGGGACGCTTGGAAACACCTTC
TRBJ1-1	.	many	TRBV9	CASSAPVAGPNTEAFF	TGTGCCAGCAGCGCCCCTGTGGCGGGGCCAAACACTGAAGCTTTCTTT
TRBJ2-1	TRBD2	few	TRBV2	CASSERTSDNEQFF	TGTGCCAGCAGTGAAAGGACTAGCGACAATGAGCAGTTCTTC